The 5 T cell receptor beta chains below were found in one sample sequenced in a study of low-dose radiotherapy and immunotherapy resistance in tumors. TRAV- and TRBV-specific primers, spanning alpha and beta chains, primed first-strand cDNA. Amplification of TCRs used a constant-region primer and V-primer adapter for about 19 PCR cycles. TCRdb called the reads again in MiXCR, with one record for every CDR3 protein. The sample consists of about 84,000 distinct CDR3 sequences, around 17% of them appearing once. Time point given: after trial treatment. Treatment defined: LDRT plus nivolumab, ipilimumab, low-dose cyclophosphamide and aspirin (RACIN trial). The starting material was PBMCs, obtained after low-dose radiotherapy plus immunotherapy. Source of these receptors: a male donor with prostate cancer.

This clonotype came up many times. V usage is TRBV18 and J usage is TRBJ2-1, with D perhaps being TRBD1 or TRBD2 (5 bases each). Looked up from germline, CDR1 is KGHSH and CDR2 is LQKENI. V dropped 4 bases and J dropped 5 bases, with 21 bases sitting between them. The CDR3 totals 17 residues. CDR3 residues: CASSQTRRDRTDNEQFF. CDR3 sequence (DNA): TGTGCCAGCTCACAAACCCGAAGGGACCGAACCGACAATGAGCAGTTCTTC.

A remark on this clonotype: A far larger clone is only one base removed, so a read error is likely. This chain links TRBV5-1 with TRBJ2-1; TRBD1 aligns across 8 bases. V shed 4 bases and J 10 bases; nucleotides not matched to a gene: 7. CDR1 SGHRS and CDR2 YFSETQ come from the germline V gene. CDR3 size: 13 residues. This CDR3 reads CASSLGRGREQFF. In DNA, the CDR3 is TGCGCCAGCAGCCTTGGCAGGGGGCGCGAGCAGTTCTTC.

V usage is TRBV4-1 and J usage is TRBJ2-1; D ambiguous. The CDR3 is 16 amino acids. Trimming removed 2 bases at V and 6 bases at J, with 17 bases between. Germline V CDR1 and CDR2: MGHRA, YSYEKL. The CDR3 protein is CASSQMGFLDPNEQFF. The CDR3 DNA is TGCGCCAGCAGCCAAATGGGCTTTTTAGATCCCAATGAGCAGTTCTTC.

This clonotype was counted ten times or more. The CDR3 sequence is CASSWRGPNEKLFF. The CDR3 DNA is TGTGCCAGCAGCTGGAGGGGCCCCAATGAAAAACTGTTTTTT. The rearrangement uses TRBV5-6 and TRBJ1-4, with D perhaps matching TRBD1 (5 bases). The CDR3 length is 14 residues. V lost 3 bases to trimming and J lost 5 bases, with 11 bases between them. Germline V gene sequence: CDR1 SGHDT, CDR2 YYEEEE.

The CDR3 DNA reads TGTGCCATCAGTGACGCTAGCGGAAGCACAGATACGCAGTATTTT. It yields the protein CAISDASGSTDTQYF. This sequence joins TRBV10-3 and TRBJ2-3; TRBD2 agrees at 7 bases. CDR3 length: 15 amino acids. V trimming: 3 bases; J trimming: 0 bases; junction bases outside the gene matches: 3. CDR1 and CDR2 (germline): ENHRY, SYGVKD.